This T cell receptor beta chain was identified in a study of cytomegalovirus exposure and HLA in healthy donors. Germline-derived CDR1 and CDR2 are LNHNV and YYDKDF (reference sequence). The CDR3 consists of 16 residues. With 2 bases removed from V and 4 bases from J, the gap between germline ends came to 15 bases. The PCR ran on 60 Vbeta and 13 Jbeta primers. Method: immunoSEQ multiplex PCR; TCRdb's copy keeps in-frame clones and lacks some. The sample holds some 160,000 clones, 60% to 80% seen once. J is TRBJ2-1 and V is TRBV15, with a possible D match to TRBD2 (7 bases). The TCR was taken from a male donor in good health and CMV-seronegative. The sequenced material came from PBMCs. The CDR3 loop reads CATSRSQRDNYNEQFF. Here the CDR3 DNA reads TGTGCCACCAGCAGATCTCAGCGGGACAATTACAATGAGCAGTTCTTC.